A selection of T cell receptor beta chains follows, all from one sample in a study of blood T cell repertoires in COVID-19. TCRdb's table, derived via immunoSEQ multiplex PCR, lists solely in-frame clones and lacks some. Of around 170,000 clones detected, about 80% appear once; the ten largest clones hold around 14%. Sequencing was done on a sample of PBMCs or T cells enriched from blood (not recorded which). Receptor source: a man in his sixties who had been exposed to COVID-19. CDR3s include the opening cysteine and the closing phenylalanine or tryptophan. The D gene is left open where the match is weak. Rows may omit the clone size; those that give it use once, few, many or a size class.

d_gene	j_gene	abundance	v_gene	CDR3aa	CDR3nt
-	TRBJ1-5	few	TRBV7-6	CASSLAEGNQPQHF	TGTGCCAGCAGCTTAGCGGAGGGCAATCAGCCCCAGCATTTT
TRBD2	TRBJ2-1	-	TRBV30	CAWGPGTSNNNEQFF	TGTGCCTGGGGGCCCGGGACTAGTAATAACAATGAGCAGTTCTTC
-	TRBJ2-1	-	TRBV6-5	CASSQISGNNEQFF	TGTGCCAGCAGTCAGATTAGCGGAAACAATGAGCAGTTCTTC
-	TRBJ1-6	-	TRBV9	CASSPAGRSYNSPLHF	TGTGCCAGCAGCCCGGCGGGCCGCTCCTATAATTCACCCCTCCACTTT
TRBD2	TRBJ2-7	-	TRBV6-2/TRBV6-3	CASSFGLADYEQYF	TGTGCCAGCAGTTTCGGACTAGCGGATTACGAGCAGTACTTC
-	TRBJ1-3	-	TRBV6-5	CASSARRDLGTIYF	TGTGCCAGCAGCGCCCGGCGGGATTTGGGCACCATATATTTT
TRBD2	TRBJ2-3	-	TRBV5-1	CASSLEASGRNTQYF	TGCGCCAGCAGCTTGGAGGCTAGCGGGAGGAATACGCAGTATTTT
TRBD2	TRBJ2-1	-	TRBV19	CASSPSSGRYNEQFF	TGTGCCAGTAGTCCCAGCTCCGGGAGGTACAATGAGCAGTTCTTC
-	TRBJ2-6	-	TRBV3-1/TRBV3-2	CASSQVETGANVLTF	TGTGCCAGCAGCCAAGTCGAGACTGGGGCCAACGTCCTGACTTTC
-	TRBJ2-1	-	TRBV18	CASSPPMAAVSYNEQFF	TGTGCCAGCTCACCACCCATGGCTGCTGTCTCCTACAATGAGCAGTTCTTC
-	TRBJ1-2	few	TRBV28	CASLESNYGYTF	TGTGCCAGCCTAGAGTCTAACTATGGCTACACCTTC
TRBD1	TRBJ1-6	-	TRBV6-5	CASRDRALHNSPLHF	TGTGCCAGCAGGGACAGGGCCCTCCATAATTCACCCCTCCACTTT
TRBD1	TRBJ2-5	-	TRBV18	CASGTGTGGETQYF	TGTGCCAGCGGAACTGGGACAGGTGGAGAGACCCAGTACTTC
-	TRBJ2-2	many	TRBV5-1	CASSRPGQNTGELFF	TGCGCCAGCAGCAGACCGGGACAGAACACCGGGGAGCTGTTTTTT
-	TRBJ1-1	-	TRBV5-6	CASSEPGQNTEAFF	TGTGCCAGCAGCGAGCCTGGACAAAACACTGAAGCTTTCTTT
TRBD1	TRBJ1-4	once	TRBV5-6	CASSLVRTGGEKLFF	TGTGCCAGCAGCTTGGTCCGGACAGGGGGCGAAAAACTGTTTTTT
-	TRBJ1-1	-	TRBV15	CATSRDRRGEAFF	TGTGCCACCAGCAGAGATCGCCGGGGTGAAGCTTTCTTT
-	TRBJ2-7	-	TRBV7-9	CASSLGGASYEQYF	TGTGCCAGCAGCTTAGGTGGGGCCTCCTACGAGCAGTACTTC
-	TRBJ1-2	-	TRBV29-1	CSGDTGNYGYTF	TGCAGCGGGGATACGGGGAACTATGGCTACACCTTC
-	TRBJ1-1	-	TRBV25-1	CASRETGMNTEAFF	TGTGCCAGCAGGGAGACAGGCATGAACACTGAAGCTTTCTTT
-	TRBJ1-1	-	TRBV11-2	CASSLGQTIRNTEAFF	TGTGCCAGCAGCTTAGGACAGACCATCCGGAACACTGAAGCTTTCTTT
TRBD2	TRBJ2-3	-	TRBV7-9	CASSYPIGTSGGSTDTQYF	TGTGCCAGCAGCTACCCAATCGGGACTAGCGGGGGAAGCACAGATACGCAGTATTTT
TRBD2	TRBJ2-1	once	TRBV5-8	CASSAGVMYNEQFF	TGTGCCAGCAGCGCGGGAGTAATGTACAATGAGCAGTTCTTC
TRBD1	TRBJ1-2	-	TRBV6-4	CASSDSTGGGYTF	TGTGCCAGCAGTGACTCGACAGGGGGCGGCTACACCTTC
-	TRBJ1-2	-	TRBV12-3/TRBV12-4	CASSPGGNYGYTF	TGTGCCAGCAGTCCCGGGGGTAACTATGGCTACACCTTC
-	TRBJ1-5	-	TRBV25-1	CASSRGSNQPQHF	TGTGCCAGCAGTAGGGGGAGCAATCAGCCCCAGCATTTT
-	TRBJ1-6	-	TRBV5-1	CASSLVSGESPLHF	TGCGCCAGCAGCTTGGTGTCAGGGGAATCACCCCTCCACTTT
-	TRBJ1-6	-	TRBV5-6	CASSLAVFPGNNSPLHF	TGTGCCAGCAGCTTGGCGGTTTTTCCGGGAAATAATTCACCCCTCCACTTT
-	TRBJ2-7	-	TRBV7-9	CASSLVASSYEQYF	TGTGCCAGCAGCTTAGTGGCTAGCTCCTACGAGCAGTACTTC
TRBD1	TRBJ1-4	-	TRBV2	CASIITGQASEKLFF	TGTGCCAGCATCATCACGGGACAGGCGTCTGAAAAACTGTTTTTT
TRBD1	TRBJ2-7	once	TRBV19	CASTGTGQSYEQYF	TGTGCCAGTACTGGGACAGGGCAATCCTACGAGCAGTACTTC
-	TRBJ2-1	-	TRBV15	CATSHNLRGYNEQFF	TGTGCCACCAGCCACAACCTCCGGGGGTACAATGAGCAGTTCTTC
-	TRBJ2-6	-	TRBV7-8	CASSTRTPSGANVLTF	TGTGCCAGCAGCACCAGGACTCCCTCTGGGGCCAACGTCCTGACTTTC
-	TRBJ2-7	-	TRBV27	CASSFSSERGF	TGTGCCAGCAGTTTTTCTTCCGAAAGGGGCTTC
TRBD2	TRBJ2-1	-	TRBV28	CASRSTGLAGVHEQFF	TGTGCCAGCAGATCAACAGGACTAGCGGGAGTTCATGAGCAGTTCTTC
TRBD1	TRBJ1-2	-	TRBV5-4	CASRLDRWGGYTF	TGTGCCAGCAGGCTGGACAGGTGGGGTGGCTACACCTTC
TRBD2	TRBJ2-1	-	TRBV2	CASSEAGLAGSNEQFF	TGTGCCAGCAGTGAAGCGGGACTAGCGGGAAGCAATGAGCAGTTCTTC
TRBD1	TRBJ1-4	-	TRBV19	CASSSLDRADEKLFF	TGTGCCAGTAGTAGCCTCGACAGGGCAGATGAAAAACTGTTTTTT
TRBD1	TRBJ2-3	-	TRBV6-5	CASTTGTGETDTQYF	TGTGCCAGCACCACCGGGACAGGGGAAACAGATACGCAGTATTTT
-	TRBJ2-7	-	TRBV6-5	CASSLEVYEQYF	TGTGCCAGCAGTCTGGAGGTCTACGAGCAGTACTTC
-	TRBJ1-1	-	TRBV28	CASSLGQKNTEAFF	TGTGCCAGCAGTTTGGGGCAGAAGAACACTGAAGCTTTCTTT
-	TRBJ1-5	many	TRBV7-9	CASSLLSGQPQHF	TGTGCCAGCAGCCTTCTTTCGGGTCAGCCCCAGCATTTT